The rows below give T cell receptor beta chains drawn from one sample of a study of T cells in Graves' hyperthyroidism and ophthalmopathy. One entry per CDR3 protein results from TCRdb running MiXCR on the multiplex PCR reads. This table has about 560,000 distinct CDR3 sequences, about a sixth appearing once. Sequencing was done on a sample of blood. The receptor set was obtained from a woman in her thirties with Graves' hyperthyroidism. CDR3s include the opening cysteine and the closing phenylalanine or tryptophan. D genes are given only for firm matches. A clone size is listed for some rows: how often the clone was seen (once, few, many), or a class if it is expanded.

J: TRBJ2-7
length: 15
V: TRBV5-1
D: NA
size: many
CDR3: CASSLLGGSSYEQYF
DNA: TGCGCCAGCAGCTTGTTGGGTGGGAGCTCCTACGAGCAGTACTTC

J: TRBJ2-1
length: 16
V: TRBV5-6
D: TRBD2
size: many
CDR3: CASSGGLADLLDEQFF
DNA: TGTGCCAGCAGCGGGGGACTAGCGGACCTCTTAGATGAGCAGTTCTTC

J: TRBJ1-1
length: 13
V: TRBV7-6
D: NA
size: many
CDR3: CASSPPGVGEAFF
DNA: TGTGCCAGCAGCCCGCCGGGCGTTGGTGAAGCTTTCTTT

J: TRBJ2-3
length: 14
V: TRBV6-4
D: NA
size: NA
CDR3: CASSEIWGLDTQYF
DNA: TGTGCCAGCAGTGAGATATGGGGTTTGGATACGCAGTATTTT

J: TRBJ1-1
length: 14
V: TRBV20-1
D: NA
size: NA
CDR3: CSARDVSRATEAFF
DNA: TGCAGTGCTAGAGATGTGAGTAGGGCCACTGAAGCTTTCTTT

J: TRBJ1-1
length: 14
V: TRBV7-8
D: NA
size: NA
CDR3: CASSLANPRGEAFF
DNA: TGTGCCAGCAGCTTAGCAAACCCTCGGGGCGAAGCTTTCTTT

J: TRBJ1-1
length: 16
V: TRBV19
D: NA
size: once
CDR3: CASSMATGQTPGGAFF
DNA: TGTGCCAGTAGTATGGCTACGGGTCAAACGCCGGGAGGGGCTTTCTTT

J: TRBJ2-1
length: 14
V: TRBV5-1
D: NA
size: many
CDR3: CASSVMGLNNEQFF
DNA: TGCGCCAGCAGCGTAATGGGACTGAACAATGAGCAGTTCTTC

J: TRBJ2-7
length: 17
V: TRBV19
D: TRBD1
size: NA
CDR3: CASSIAGAGTGGYEQYF
DNA: TGTGCCAGTAGTATAGCGGGAGCTGGGACAGGGGGATACGAGCAGTACTTC

J: TRBJ2-7
length: 17
V: TRBV20-1
D: NA
size: many
CDR3: CSAGGDLTGTLSYEQYF
DNA: TGCAGTGCCGGGGGAGACCTGACAGGGACATTATCCTACGAGCAGTACTTC

J: TRBJ2-1
length: 15
V: TRBV7-3
D: NA
size: many
CDR3: CASSQTGTAYNEQFF
DNA: TGTGCCAGCAGCCAAACCGGGACTGCTTACAATGAGCAGTTCTTC

J: TRBJ2-7
length: 13
V: TRBV10-3
D: NA
size: many
CDR3: CAISRQGSYEQYF
DNA: TGTGCCATCAGTCGTCAGGGGTCCTACGAGCAGTACTTC

J: TRBJ2-1
length: 19
V: TRBV27
D: NA
size: few
CDR3: CASSGTAAPGGSSYNEQFF
DNA: TGTGCCAGCAGTGGGACAGCAGCCCCTGGGGGGAGCTCCTACAATGAGCAGTTCTTC

J: TRBJ2-7
length: 15
V: TRBV6-5
D: TRBD2
size: many
CDR3: CASSYQGSGSYEQYF
DNA: TGTGCCAGCAGTTACCAAGGTAGCGGGAGTTACGAGCAGTACTTC

J: TRBJ2-1
length: 15
V: TRBV11-2
D: NA
size: many
CDR3: CASSLPGPAYNEQFF
DNA: TGTGCCAGCAGCTTACCGGGCCCCGCCTACAATGAGCAGTTCTTC

J: TRBJ2-7
length: 15
V: TRBV6-6
D: TRBD2
size: NA
CDR3: CASSYSRTSRYEQYF
DNA: TGTGCCAGCAGTTACTCTAGGACTAGCCGCTACGAGCAGTACTTC

J: TRBJ2-1
length: 14
V: TRBV7-2
D: TRBD2
size: many
CDR3: CASSFKREGNEQFF
DNA: TGTGCCAGCAGCTTCAAGCGGGAGGGGAATGAGCAGTTCTTC

J: TRBJ2-7
length: 14
V: TRBV11-2
D: NA
size: many
CDR3: CASSLGFSRAEQYF
DNA: TGTGCCAGCAGCTTAGGGTTTTCTCGGGCCGAGCAGTACTTC

J: TRBJ2-5
length: 13
V: TRBV5-1
D: NA
size: few
CDR3: CASSLRLGETQYF
DNA: TGCGCCAGCAGCTTGAGACTAGGGGAGACCCAGTACTTC

J: TRBJ2-3
length: 15
V: TRBV7-9
D: TRBD2
size: many
CDR3: CASSLTSGRRFTQYF
DNA: TGTGCCAGCAGCTTAACTAGCGGGAGGAGATTTACGCAGTATTTT

J: TRBJ2-1
length: 15
V: TRBV7-9
D: NA
size: many
CDR3: CASSPSRSSYNEQFF
DNA: TGTGCCAGCAGCCCCTCAAGGAGCTCCTACAATGAGCAGTTCTTC

J: TRBJ1-1
length: 16
V: TRBV20-1
D: TRBD1
size: many
CDR3: CSARDPGQGPNTEAFF
DNA: TGCAGTGCTAGAGACCCGGGACAGGGGCCAAACACTGAAGCTTTCTTT

J: TRBJ2-7
length: 16
V: TRBV20-1
D: NA
size: many
CDR3: CSARDPLRGYNYEQYF
DNA: TGCAGTGCTAGAGATCCTCTCCGGGGGTACAACTACGAGCAGTACTTC

J: TRBJ2-3
length: 16
V: TRBV30
D: TRBD2
size: few
CDR3: CAWSKGLAGGTDTQYF
DNA: TGTGCCTGGAGTAAGGGACTAGCGGGAGGAACAGATACGCAGTATTTT

J: TRBJ2-1
length: 14
V: TRBV2
D: NA
size: many
CDR3: CASSGGWAYNEQFF
DNA: TGTGCCAGCAGTGGGGGTTGGGCCTACAATGAGCAGTTCTTC

J: TRBJ1-1
length: 14
V: TRBV5-1
D: NA
size: many
CDR3: CASSLQGMDTEAFF
DNA: TGCGCCAGCAGCTTGCAGGGGATGGACACTGAAGCTTTCTTT

J: TRBJ2-2
length: 20
V: TRBV28
D: TRBD2
size: NA
CDR3: CASSALLSGELAGPVGELFF
DNA: TGTGCCAGCAGTGCTCTCTTGTCGGGGGAACTAGCGGGACCCGTCGGGGAGCTGTTTTTT

J: TRBJ1-6
length: 19
V: TRBV3-1
D: TRBD1
size: few
CDR3: CASSQGLKTGESYNSPLHF
DNA: TGTGCCAGCAGCCAAGGTCTCAAGACAGGGGAGTCCTATAATTCACCCCTCCACTTT

J: TRBJ1-2
length: 16
V: TRBV9
D: NA
size: NA
CDR3: CASSVADREPGRGYTF
DNA: TGTGCCAGCAGCGTAGCTGACCGCGAGCCAGGCCGGGGCTACACCTTC

J: TRBJ2-3
length: 15
V: TRBV6-1
D: NA
size: few
CDR3: CASSPFGGQTDTQYF
DNA: TGTGCCAGCAGCCCTTTCGGGGGACAAACAGATACGCAGTATTTT

J: TRBJ1-1
length: 14
V: TRBV12-3/TRBV12-4
D: NA
size: NA
CDR3: CASSLGGAWAEAFF
DNA: TGTGCCAGCAGTTTAGGAGGCGCTTGGGCTGAAGCTTTCTTT

J: TRBJ2-7
length: 16
V: TRBV7-2
D: TRBD2
size: NA
CDR3: CASSWTSGGPDGEQYF
DNA: TGTGCCAGCAGCTGGACTAGCGGGGGGCCGGATGGCGAGCAGTACTTC

J: TRBJ2-1
length: 15
V: TRBV7-7
D: TRBD1
size: many
CDR3: CASSRGQGANNEQFF
DNA: TGTGCCAGCAGCCGAGGACAGGGGGCGAACAATGAGCAGTTCTTC

J: TRBJ2-7
length: 15
V: TRBV28
D: TRBD1
size: few
CDR3: CASSLFGDRDYEQYF
DNA: TGTGCCAGCAGTTTGTTTGGAGACAGGGACTACGAGCAGTACTTC

J: TRBJ2-1
length: 11
V: TRBV2
D: NA
size: NA
CDR3: CASPTYNEQFF
DNA: TGTGCCAGCCCCACCTACAATGAGCAGTTCTTC

J: TRBJ2-3
length: 15
V: TRBV20-1
D: TRBD2
size: NA
CDR3: CSASVAGRGTDTQYF
DNA: TGCAGTGCTTCGGTAGCGGGACGGGGCACAGATACGCAGTATTTT

J: TRBJ2-7
length: 13
V: TRBV7-8
D: TRBD1
size: NA
CDR3: CASSLYRQGEQYF
DNA: TGTGCCAGCAGCTTATACCGACAGGGGGAGCAGTACTTC

J: TRBJ1-2
length: 15
V: TRBV5-1
D: NA
size: few
CDR3: CASSLEAGKWYGYTF
DNA: TGCGCCAGCAGCTTGGAGGCAGGGAAGTGGTATGGCTACACCTTC

J: TRBJ2-7
length: 14
V: TRBV20-1
D: NA
size: many
CDR3: CSARVFAGPDEQYF
DNA: TGCAGTGCTAGAGTCTTCGCGGGCCCTGACGAGCAGTACTTC

J: TRBJ1-3
length: 15
V: TRBV18
D: NA
size: NA
CDR3: CASSPQGSSGNTIYF
DNA: TGTGCCAGCTCACCACAAGGGAGCTCTGGAAACACCATATATTTT

J: TRBJ2-7
length: 16
V: TRBV20-1
D: TRBD2
size: many
CDR3: CSARALGTSGPYEQYF
DNA: TGCAGTGCTAGAGCCCTCGGGACTAGCGGCCCCTACGAGCAGTACTTC

J: TRBJ2-3
length: 14
V: TRBV20-1
D: NA
size: many
CDR3: CSASQRLALNTQYF
DNA: TGCAGTGCTAGTCAGAGGCTAGCCTTGAATACGCAGTATTTT

J: TRBJ1-2
length: 14
V: TRBV6-1
D: TRBD1
size: NA
CDR3: CASSRSGTDDGYTF
DNA: TGTGCCAGCAGTCGATCAGGGACAGACGATGGCTACACCTTC

J: TRBJ2-1
length: 16
V: TRBV3-1
D: NA
size: few
CDR3: CASSQGESGAHNEQFF
DNA: TGTGCCAGCAGCCAAGGGGAGTCGGGAGCCCACAATGAGCAGTTCTTC

J: TRBJ2-2
length: 14
V: TRBV6-6
D: NA
size: NA
CDR3: CASSYSTTYGELFF
DNA: TGTGCCAGCAGTTACTCGACGACTTACGGGGAGCTGTTTTTT

J: TRBJ2-2
length: 17
V: TRBV6-1
D: TRBD2
size: NA
CDR3: CASRTTAGTKNTGELFF
DNA: TGTGCCAGCAGAACTACCGCCGGGACTAAGAACACCGGGGAGCTGTTTTTT

J: TRBJ1-1
length: 13
V: TRBV29-1
D: NA
size: NA
CDR3: CSVTGPMNTEAFF
DNA: TGCAGCGTTACAGGGCCCATGAACACTGAAGCTTTCTTT

J: TRBJ2-1
length: 16
V: TRBV6-2/TRBV6-3
D: NA
size: few
CDR3: CASSPRPDAFKDEQFF
DNA: TGTGCCAGCAGTCCCCGACCGGACGCCTTTAAGGATGAGCAGTTCTTC

J: TRBJ1-1
length: 14
V: TRBV27
D: TRBD1
size: many
CDR3: CASMRGQGDTEAFF
DNA: TGTGCCAGCATGCGGGGACAGGGTGACACTGAAGCTTTCTTT

J: TRBJ1-5
length: 13
V: TRBV27
D: NA
size: few
CDR3: CASSLGARQPQHF
DNA: TGTGCCAGCAGTTTAGGTGCGCGCCAGCCCCAGCATTTT

J: TRBJ2-1
length: 15
V: TRBV5-6
D: TRBD2
size: many
CDR3: CASSFLAAAWDEQFF
DNA: TGTGCCAGCAGCTTCCTAGCGGCCGCATGGGATGAGCAGTTCTTC

J: TRBJ2-1
length: 15
V: TRBV10-1
D: NA
size: few
CDR3: CASSEGLGSYNEQFF
DNA: TGCGCCAGCAGTGAGGGATTGGGGTCCTACAATGAGCAGTTCTTC

J: TRBJ2-1
length: 12
V: TRBV2
D: NA
size: many
CDR3: CASIAAYNEQFF
DNA: TGTGCCAGCATCGCCGCCTACAATGAGCAGTTCTTC